These T cell receptor beta chains were read from a single sample in a study of human T cells and chemical hapten exposure. MiXCR was run by TCRdb on the RACE reads, yielding one entry per CDR3 protein. There are approximately 68,000 distinct CDR3 sequences in the sample; roughly 8.5% occur only once, and around 3.5% lies in the top ten. The material was whole blood, obtained in connection with sensitization to the hapten diphenylcyclopropenone (DPC). These receptors were taken from a woman aged 45-65 years with alopecia areata. Some clones in this sample may be carry-over from other donors' samples. Both conserved end residues are trimmed from each CDR3. Expanded clones get a size class; other rows say once, few or many, or leave the size out.

v_call | clone_size | cdr3_aa
TRBV12-3/TRBV12-4 | NA | ASSDPGQGRTYEQY
TRBV5-6 | NA | ASSLGLSGQY
TRBV28 | few | ASSLAGSHTDTQY
TRBV10-2 | NA | ASSRDSSVLT
TRBV12-3/TRBV12-4 | NA | ASSGTHRTDTQY
TRBV5-5 | few | ASSPHRDSNQPQH
TRBV30 | once | AWIRAGTANSPLH
TRBV11-3 | many | ASSLDTLNHSNQPQH
TRBV9 | few | ASSVGWTGGYEQY
TRBV6-5 | few | ASSTTGGRDQPQH
TRBV10-3 | many | AISGGTPSSGNTIY
TRBV18 | few | ASSPLGRGPDTQY
TRBV4-3 | NA | ASSQEVWGNYGYT
TRBV7-6 | once | ASSKGGQGYHEQY
TRBV4-1 | few | ASSQGGELYEQY
TRBV7-9 | NA | ASSSSDRVDEKLF
TRBV2 | once | ASSEELAGGYTDTQY
TRBV12-5 | many | ASGSGQNTGELF
TRBV12-3/TRBV12-4 | NA | ASSSPSSIEQF
TRBV5-1 | few | ASSLEGSSGRHEQY
TRBV4-2 | NA | ASSQDGQGRTDTQY
TRBV6-1 | many | ATGGAGQPGANVLT
TRBV12-3/TRBV12-4 | few | ASSSRDYQPYEQY
TRBV5-1 | many | ASSLGTGVMNTEAF
TRBV5-6 | many | ASLQGTTEAF
TRBV5-1 | NA | ASSLRAATSLANYGYT
TRBV25-1 | NA | ASSDYGGTDTQY
TRBV29-1 | few | SVRSPGGFGYT
TRBV21-1 | many | ASSKEGTQKNTEAF
TRBV20-1 | few | SAMQGSYGYT
TRBV7-8 | few | ASSLVGGAQPQH
TRBV5-1 | few | ASSGTDYGYT
TRBV6-5 | few | ASSRGLGNSPLH
TRBV7-2 | few | ASSPRTGTDTQY